The sequence of this T cell receptor (beta chain) was determined in a study of blood T cell repertoires in COVID-19. Across the study: Samples representing acute and convalescent COVID-19 were sourced from the United States, Italy and Spain. PBMCs, B-cell-depleted T cells, or T cells were the source of the cDNA or gDNA that made up the material.

This CDR3 region has 18 residues. V was shortened by 0 bases and J by 0 bases, with 13 bases between the two germline ends. The V gene's germline CDR1 is SGHKS and CDR2 YYEKEE (reference sequence). The data were produced by immunoSEQ multiplex PCR, yet TCRdb's version contains in-frame clones alone and is incomplete. The data contain approximately 170,000 clones, roughly 88% of them seen just once; the ten biggest clones take up 6.9%. The clonotype comes from a man at least 80 years old with COVID-19, enrolled during active disease. Sequencing was performed on peripheral blood. This chain connects TRBV5-5 to TRBJ1-6; D unclear. This chain's CDR3 is CASSLEAGASSYNSPLHF. CDR3 nucleotides: TGTGCCAGCAGCTTGGAGGCAGGCGCGAGCTCCTATAATTCACCCCTCCACTTT.